This T cell receptor beta chain was identified during a study of blood T cell repertoires in COVID-19. Turning to the study itself: COVID-19 samples from acute and convalescent phases originated in the United States, Italy and Spain. PBMCs, B-cell-depleted T cells, or T cells provided the cDNA or gDNA that made up the material.

This clone was counted once. Per the authors' pipeline: Amplification of reference gene primers provided the estimated nucleated cell counts. TCRdb keeps only in-frame clones here, not all; method: immunoSEQ multiplex PCR. That table gives V, J and clone size, and the DNA gave D and trimming. This sample carries roughly 200,000 clones, around 89% of them seen once, and the ten largest clones take roughly 5.6%. The V and J ends lost 5 bases and 3 bases, in that order; junction bases with no gene match: 8. The CDR3 runs to 15 residues. Germline lookup yields CDR1 SGHAT and CDR2 FQNNGV. This TCR was sampled from a man aged 35 to 55 with active or convalescent COVID-19. The chain couples TRBV11-2 to TRBJ2-7; the match to TRBD1 covers 9 bases. Source material: peripheral blood. CDR3 sequence: CASSRTGQGSYEQYF. CDR3 in DNA: TGTGCCAGCAGCCGGACGGGACAGGGAAGCTACGAGCAGTACTTC.